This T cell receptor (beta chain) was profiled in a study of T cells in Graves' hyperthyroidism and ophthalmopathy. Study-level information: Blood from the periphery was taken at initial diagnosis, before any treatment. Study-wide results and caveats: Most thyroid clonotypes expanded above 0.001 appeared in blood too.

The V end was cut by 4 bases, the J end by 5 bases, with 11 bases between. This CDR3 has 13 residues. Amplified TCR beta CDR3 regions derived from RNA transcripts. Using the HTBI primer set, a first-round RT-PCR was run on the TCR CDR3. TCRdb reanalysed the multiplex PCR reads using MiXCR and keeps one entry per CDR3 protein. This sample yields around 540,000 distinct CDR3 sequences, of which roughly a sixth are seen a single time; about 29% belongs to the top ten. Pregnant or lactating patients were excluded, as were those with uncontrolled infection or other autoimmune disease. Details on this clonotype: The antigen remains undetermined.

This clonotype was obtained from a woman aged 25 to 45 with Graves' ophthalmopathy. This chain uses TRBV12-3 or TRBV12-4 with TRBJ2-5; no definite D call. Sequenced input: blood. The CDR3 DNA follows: TGTGCCAGCAGTTATAAGTTGATGGAGACCCAGTACTTC. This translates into CASSYKLMETQYF.